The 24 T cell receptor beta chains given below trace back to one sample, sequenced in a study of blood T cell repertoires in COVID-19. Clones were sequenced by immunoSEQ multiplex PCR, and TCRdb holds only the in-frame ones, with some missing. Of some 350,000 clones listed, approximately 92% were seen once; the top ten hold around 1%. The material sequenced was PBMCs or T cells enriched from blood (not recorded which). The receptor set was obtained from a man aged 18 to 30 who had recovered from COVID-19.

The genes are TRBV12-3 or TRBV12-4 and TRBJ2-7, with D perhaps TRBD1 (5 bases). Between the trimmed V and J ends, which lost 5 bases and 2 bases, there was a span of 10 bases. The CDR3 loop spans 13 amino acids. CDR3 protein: CASSKFRAYEQYF. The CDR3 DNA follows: TGTGCCAGCAGTAAATTCAGGGCCTACGAGCAGTACTTC.

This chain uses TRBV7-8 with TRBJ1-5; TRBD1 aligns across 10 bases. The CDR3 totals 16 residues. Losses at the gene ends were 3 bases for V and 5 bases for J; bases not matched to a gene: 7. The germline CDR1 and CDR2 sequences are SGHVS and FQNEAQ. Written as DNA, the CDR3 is TGTGCCAGCAGCTTCGGACAGGGGGGAACTTATCAGCCCCAGCATTTT. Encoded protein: CASSFGQGGTYQPQHF.

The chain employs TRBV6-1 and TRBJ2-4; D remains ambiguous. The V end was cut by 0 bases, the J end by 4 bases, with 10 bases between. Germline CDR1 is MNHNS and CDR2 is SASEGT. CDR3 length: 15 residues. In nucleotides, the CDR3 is TGTGCCAGCAGTGAAGCATGGGCAGCTAAAAACATTCAGTACTTC. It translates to CASSEAWAAKNIQYF.

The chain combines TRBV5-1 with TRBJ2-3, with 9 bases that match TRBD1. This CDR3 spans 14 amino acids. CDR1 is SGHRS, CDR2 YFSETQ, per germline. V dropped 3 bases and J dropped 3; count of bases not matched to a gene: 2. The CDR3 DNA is TGCGCCAGCAGCTCTGGACAGGGGACAGATACGCAGTATTTT. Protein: CASSSGQGTDTQYF. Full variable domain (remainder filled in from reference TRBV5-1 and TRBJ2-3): KAGVTQTPRYLIKTRGQQVTLSCSPISGHRSVSWYQQTPGQGLQFLFEYFSETQRNKGNFPGRFSGRQFSNSRSEMNVSTLELGDSALYLCASSSGQGTDTQYFGPGTRLTVL.

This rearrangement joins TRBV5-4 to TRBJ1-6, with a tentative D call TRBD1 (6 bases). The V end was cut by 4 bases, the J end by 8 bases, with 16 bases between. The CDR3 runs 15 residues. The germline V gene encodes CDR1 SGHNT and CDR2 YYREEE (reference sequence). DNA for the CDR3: TGTGCCAGCAGCCTTGAGGGGGGGAGGGATTCACCCCTCCACTTT. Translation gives CASSLEGGRDSPLHF.

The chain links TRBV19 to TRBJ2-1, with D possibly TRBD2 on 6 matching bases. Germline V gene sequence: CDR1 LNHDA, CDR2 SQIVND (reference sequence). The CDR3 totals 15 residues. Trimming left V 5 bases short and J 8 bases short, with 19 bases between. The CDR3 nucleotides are TGTGCCAGTAGTCCCGGGGACTTAAAGGGGCATGAGCAGTTCTTC. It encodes CASSPGDLKGHEQFF.

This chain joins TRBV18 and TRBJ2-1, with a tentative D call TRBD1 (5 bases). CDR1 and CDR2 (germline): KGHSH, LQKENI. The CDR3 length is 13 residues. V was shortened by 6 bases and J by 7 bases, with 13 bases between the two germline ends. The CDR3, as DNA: TGTGCCAGCTCGCGTGCAGGGCGGAATGAGCAGTTCTTC. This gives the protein CASSRAGRNEQFF.

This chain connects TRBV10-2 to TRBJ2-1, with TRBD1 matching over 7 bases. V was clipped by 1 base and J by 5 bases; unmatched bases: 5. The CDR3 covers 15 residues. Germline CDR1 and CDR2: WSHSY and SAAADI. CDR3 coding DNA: TGCGCCAGCAGTGAGTATAAAACAGGGGACAATGAGCAGTTCTTC. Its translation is CASSEYKTGDNEQFF.

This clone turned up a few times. The CDR3 region is CASSSYRELNEQFF. The CDR3 nucleotides are TGTGCCAGCAGCTCCTACAGGGAGTTGAATGAGCAGTTCTTC. The rearrangement links TRBV7-9 to TRBJ2-1; TRBD1 might be the D (6 bases). The germline V gene has CDR1 SEHNR and CDR2 FQNEAQ (reference sequence). CDR3 size: 14 residues. Trimming pared 4 bases from V and 7 bases from J, leaving 14 bases between.

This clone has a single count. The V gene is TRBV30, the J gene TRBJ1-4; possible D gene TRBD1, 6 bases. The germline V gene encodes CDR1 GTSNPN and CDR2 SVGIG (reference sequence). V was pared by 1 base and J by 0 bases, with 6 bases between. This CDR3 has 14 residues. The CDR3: CAWSEGATNEKLFF. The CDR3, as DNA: TGTGCCTGGAGTGAGGGGGCAACTAATGAAAAACTGTTTTTT. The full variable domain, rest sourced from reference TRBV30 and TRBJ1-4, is SQTIHQWPATLVQPVGSPLSLECTVEGTSNPNLYWYRQAAGRGLQLLFYSVGIGQISSEVPQNLSASRPQDRQFILSSKKLLLSDSGFYLCAWSEGATNEKLFFGSGTQLSVL.

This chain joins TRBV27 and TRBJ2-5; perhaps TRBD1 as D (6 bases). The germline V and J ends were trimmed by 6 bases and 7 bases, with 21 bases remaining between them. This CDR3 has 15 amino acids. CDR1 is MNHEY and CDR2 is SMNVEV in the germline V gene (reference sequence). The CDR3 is CASRTGTSIRGTQYF. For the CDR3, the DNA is TGTGCCAGCAGAACCGGGACATCCATTCGAGGGACCCAGTACTTC.

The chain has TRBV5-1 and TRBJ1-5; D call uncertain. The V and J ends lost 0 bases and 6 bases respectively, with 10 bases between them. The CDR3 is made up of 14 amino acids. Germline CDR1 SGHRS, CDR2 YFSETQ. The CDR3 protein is CASSLDAGFQPQHF. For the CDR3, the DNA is TGCGCCAGCAGCTTGGATGCGGGGTTTCAGCCCCAGCATTTT.

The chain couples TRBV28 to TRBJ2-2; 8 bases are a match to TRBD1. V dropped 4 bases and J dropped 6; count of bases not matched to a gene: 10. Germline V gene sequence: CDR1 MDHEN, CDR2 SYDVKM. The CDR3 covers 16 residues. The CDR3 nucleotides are TGTGCCAGCAGTTCAGGGGGCATTAGTAAGTCCGGGGAGCTGTTTTTT. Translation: CASSSGGISKSGELFF.

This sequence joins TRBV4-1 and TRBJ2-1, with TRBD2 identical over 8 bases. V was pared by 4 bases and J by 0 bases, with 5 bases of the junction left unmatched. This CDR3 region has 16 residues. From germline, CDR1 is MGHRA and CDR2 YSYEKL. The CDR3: CASSPVAGSSYNEQFF. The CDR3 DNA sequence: TGCGCCAGCAGCCCGGTAGCGGGGAGCTCCTACAATGAGCAGTTCTTC.

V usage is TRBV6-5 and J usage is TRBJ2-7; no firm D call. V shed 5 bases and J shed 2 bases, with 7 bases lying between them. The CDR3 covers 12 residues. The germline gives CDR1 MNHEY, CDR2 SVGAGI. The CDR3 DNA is TGTGCCAGCAGTAGAGCGACCTACGAGCAGTACTTC. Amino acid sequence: CASSRATYEQYF.

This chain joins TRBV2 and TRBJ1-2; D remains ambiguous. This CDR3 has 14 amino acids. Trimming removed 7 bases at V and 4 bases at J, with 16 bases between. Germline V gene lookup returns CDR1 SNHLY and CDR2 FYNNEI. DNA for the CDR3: TGTGCCAGCACACCCGGGGAGATAGGCTATGGCTACACCTTC. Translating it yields CASTPGEIGYGYTF.

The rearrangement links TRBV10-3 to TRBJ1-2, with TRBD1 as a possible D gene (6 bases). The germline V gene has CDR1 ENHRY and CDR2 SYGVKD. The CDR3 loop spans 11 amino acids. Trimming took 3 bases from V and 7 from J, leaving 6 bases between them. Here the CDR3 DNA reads TGTGCCATCAGTGACAGGGGTGGCTACACCTTC. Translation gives CAISDRGGYTF.

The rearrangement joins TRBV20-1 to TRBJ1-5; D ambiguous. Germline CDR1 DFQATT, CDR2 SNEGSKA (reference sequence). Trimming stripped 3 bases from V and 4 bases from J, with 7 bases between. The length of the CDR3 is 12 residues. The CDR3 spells CSASSQNQPQHF. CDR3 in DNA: TGCAGTGCTAGTTCCCAGAATCAGCCCCAGCATTTT.

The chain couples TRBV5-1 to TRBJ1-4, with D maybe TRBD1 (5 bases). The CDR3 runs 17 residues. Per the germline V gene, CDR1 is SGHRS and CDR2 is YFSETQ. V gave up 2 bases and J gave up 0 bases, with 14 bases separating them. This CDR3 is CASSFEGRGATNEKLFF. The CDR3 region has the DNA TGCGCCAGCAGCTTCGAGGGTCGGGGGGCAACTAATGAAAAACTGTTTTTT.

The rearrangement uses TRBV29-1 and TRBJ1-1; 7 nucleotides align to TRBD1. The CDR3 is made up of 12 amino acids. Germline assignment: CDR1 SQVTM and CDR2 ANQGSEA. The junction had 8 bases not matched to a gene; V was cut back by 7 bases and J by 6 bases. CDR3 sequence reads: CSGGEGGPEAFF. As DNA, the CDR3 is TGCAGCGGGGGGGAAGGGGGCCCTGAAGCTTTCTTT.

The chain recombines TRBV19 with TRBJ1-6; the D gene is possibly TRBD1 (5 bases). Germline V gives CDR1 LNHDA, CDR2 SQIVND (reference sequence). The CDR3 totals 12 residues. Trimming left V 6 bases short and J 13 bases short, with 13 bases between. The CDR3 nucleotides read TGTGCCAGTAGGGGACTCGCGGGTCCCCTCCACTTT. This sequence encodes CASRGLAGPLHF.

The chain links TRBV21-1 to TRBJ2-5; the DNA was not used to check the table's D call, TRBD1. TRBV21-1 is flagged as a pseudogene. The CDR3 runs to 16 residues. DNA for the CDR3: TGTGCCAGCAACCCGATGAAAAAAAGGACAGAAGAGACCCAGTACTTC. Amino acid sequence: CASNPMKKRTEETQYF.

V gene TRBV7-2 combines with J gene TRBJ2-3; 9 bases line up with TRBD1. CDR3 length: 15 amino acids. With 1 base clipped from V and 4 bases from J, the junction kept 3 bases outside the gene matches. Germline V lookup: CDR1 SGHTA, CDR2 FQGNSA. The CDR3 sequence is CASSLVGDRADTQYF. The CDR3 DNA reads TGTGCCAGCAGCTTAGTAGGGGACAGGGCAGATACGCAGTATTTT.

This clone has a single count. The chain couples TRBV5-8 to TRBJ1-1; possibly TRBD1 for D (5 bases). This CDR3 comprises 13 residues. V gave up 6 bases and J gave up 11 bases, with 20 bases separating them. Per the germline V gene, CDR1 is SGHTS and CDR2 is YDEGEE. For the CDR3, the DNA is TGTGCCAGCACCATCCTCAGGGCTATGAAGGCTTTCTTT. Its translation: CASTILRAMKAFF.